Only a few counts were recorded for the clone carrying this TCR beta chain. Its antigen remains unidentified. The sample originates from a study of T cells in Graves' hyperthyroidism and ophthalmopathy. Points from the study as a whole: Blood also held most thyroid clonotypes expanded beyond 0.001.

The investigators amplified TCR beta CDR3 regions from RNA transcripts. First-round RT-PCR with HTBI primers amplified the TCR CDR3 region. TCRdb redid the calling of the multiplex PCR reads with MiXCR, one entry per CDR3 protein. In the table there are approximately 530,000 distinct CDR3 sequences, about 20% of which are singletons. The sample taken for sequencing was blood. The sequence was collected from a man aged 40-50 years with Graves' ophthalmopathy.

Here the CDR3 DNA reads TGTGCCAGCAGACCCGGGGGGGGCCCCGCTGGGGATACGCAGTATTTT. Translation: CASRPGGGPAGDTQYF. The chain has TRBV6-1 and TRBJ2-3; TRBD2 aligns across 8 bases. The CDR3 extends over 16 amino acids. Trimming at V came to 6 bases and at J to 6 bases, leaving 14 bases not matched to a gene. Germline V gene sequence: CDR1 MNHNS, CDR2 SASEGT.